This T cell receptor (beta chain) was identified during a study of shared clonotypes between healthy human individuals. The study's findings and limits: Clonotype sharing across several donors was observed for 4% to 5.5% of naive CD4 clonotypes. Sorted-subset sequencing, rarefaction showed, was incomplete despite large depth.

In this sample, this clone turned up a few times. Its antigen is currently unknown. The authors ran the assay at deep level. Sorted-subset replicate PCRs used about 180 ng DNA, some 33,000 T cell genomes. Assay used: immunoSEQ multiplex PCR; TCRdb lists only in-frame clones, some missing. The table has 850,000 to 1,100,000 clones, approximately 80% seen once; the top ten hold roughly 0.9%. Germline V gene sequence: CDR1 GTSNPN, CDR2 SVGIG (reference sequence). The CDR3 has 14 amino acids. The V end lost 1 base, the J end lost 7 bases, and 16 bases lay between the germline ends. This chain links TRBV30 with TRBJ1-2; maybe TRBD1 (6 bases). Sequenced input: memory CD4+ T cells from PBMCs. Subset: CD45RA-negative fraction. The TCR sequence derives from a man aged 18 to 30 in good health. Some clones in this sample may be carry-over from other donors' samples. Written as DNA, the CDR3 is TGTGCCTGGAGTGCCCCGGGGGCGCAGGTTGGCTACACCTTC. It translates to CAWSAPGAQVGYTF.